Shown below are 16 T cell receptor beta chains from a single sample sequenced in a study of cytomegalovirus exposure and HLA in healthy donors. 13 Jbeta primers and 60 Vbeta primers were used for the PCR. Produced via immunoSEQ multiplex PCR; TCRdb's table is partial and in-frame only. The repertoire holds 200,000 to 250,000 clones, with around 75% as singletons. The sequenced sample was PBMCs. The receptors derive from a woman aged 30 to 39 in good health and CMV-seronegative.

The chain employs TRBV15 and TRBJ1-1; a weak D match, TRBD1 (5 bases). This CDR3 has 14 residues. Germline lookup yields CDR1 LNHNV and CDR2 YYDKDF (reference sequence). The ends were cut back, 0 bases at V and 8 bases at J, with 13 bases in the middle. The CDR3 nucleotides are TGTGCCACCAGCAGAGAAGGGGCGGTCATCGAAGCTTTCTTT. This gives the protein CATSREGAVIEAFF. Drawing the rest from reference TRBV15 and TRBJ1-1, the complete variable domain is DAMVIQNPRYQVTQFGKPVTLSCSQTLNHNVMYWYQQKSSQAPKLLFHYYDKDFNNEADTPDNFQSRRPNTSFCFLDIRSPGLGDTAMYLCATSREGAVIEAFFGQGTRLTVV.

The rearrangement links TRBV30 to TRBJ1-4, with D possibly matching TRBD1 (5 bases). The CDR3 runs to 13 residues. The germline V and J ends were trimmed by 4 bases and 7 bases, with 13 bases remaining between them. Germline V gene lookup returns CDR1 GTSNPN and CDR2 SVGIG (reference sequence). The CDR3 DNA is TGTGCCTGGACCGGGACTAGGGGTGAAAAACTGTTTTTT. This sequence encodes CAWTGTRGEKLFF.

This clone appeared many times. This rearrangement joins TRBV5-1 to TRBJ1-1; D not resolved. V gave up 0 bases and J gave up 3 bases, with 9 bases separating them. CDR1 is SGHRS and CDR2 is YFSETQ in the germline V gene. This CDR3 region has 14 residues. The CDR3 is CASSLDGSYTEAFF. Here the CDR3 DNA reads TGCGCCAGCAGCTTGGACGGGTCGTACACTGAAGCTTTCTTT.

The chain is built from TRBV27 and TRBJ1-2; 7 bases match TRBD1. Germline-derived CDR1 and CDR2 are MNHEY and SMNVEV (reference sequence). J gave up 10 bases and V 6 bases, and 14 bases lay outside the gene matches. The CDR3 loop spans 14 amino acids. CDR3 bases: TGTGCCAGCAGCCCTGGTATAGGGGGCTCGGACTACACCTTC. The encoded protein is CASSPGIGGSDYTF.

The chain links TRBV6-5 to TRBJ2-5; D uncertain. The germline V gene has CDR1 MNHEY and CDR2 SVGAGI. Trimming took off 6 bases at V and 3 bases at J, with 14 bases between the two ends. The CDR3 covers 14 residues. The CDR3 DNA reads TGTGCCAGCAGCCCCTCCCGGGTTGAAGAGACCCAGTACTTC. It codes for CASSPSRVEETQYF.

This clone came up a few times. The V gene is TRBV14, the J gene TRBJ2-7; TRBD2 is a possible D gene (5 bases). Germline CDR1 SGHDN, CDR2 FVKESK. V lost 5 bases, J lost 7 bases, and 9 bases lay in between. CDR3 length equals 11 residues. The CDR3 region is CASSWRGEQYF. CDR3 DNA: TGTGCCAGCAGCTGGAGAGGGGAGCAGTACTTC.

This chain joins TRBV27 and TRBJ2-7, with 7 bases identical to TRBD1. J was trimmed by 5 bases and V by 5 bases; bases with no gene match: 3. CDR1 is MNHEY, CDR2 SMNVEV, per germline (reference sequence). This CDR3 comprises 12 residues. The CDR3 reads CASSLQGHEQYF. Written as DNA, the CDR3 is TGTGCCAGCAGTCTACAGGGGCACGAGCAGTACTTC.

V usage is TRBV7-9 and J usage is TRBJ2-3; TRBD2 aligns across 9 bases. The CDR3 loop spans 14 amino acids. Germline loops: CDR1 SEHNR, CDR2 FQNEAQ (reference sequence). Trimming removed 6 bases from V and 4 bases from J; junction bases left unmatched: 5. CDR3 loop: CASRGAGGADTQYF. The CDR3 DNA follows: TGTGCCAGCAGGGGGGCGGGGGGGGCAGATACGCAGTATTTT. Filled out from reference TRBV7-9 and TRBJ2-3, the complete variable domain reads DTGVSQNPRHKITKRGQNVTFRCDPISEHNRLYWYRQTLGQGPEFLTYFQNEAQLEKSRLLSDRFSAERPKGSFSTLEIQRTEQGDSAMYLCASRGAGGADTQYFGPGTRLTVL.

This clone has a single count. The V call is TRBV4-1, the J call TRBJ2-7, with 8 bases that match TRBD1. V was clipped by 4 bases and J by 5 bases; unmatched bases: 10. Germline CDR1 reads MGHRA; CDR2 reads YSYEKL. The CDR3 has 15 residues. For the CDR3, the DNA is TGCGCCAGCAGCCTAGCCGGGACAGGAACGAACGAGCAGTACTTC. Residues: CASSLAGTGTNEQYF.

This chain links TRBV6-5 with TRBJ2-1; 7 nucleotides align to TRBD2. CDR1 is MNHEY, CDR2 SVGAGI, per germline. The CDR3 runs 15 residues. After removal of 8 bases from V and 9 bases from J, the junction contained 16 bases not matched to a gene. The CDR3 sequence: CASSTSRAGEGEQFF. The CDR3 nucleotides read TGTGCCAGCTCCACATCGCGCGCGGGAGAGGGTGAGCAGTTCTTC.

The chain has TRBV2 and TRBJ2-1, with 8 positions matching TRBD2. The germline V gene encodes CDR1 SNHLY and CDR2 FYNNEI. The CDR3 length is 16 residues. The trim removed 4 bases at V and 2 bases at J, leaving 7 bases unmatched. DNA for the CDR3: TGTGCCAGCAGTGCCGGGTCGGGGGGGCCCTACAATGAGCAGTTCTTC. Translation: CASSAGSGGPYNEQFF.

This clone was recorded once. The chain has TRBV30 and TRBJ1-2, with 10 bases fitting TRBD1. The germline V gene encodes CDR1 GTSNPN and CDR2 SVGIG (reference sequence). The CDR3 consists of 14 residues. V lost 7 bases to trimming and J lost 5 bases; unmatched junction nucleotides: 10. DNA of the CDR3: TGTGCCTTCCTTAACGACAGGGGGCGTTATGGCTACACCTTC. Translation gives CAFLNDRGRYGYTF. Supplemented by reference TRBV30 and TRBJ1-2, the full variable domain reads SQTIHQWPATLVQPVGSPLSLECTVEGTSNPNLYWYRQAAGRGLQLLFYSVGIGQISSEVPQNLSASRPQDRQFILSSKKLLLSDSGFYLCAFLNDRGRYGYTFGSGTRLTVV.

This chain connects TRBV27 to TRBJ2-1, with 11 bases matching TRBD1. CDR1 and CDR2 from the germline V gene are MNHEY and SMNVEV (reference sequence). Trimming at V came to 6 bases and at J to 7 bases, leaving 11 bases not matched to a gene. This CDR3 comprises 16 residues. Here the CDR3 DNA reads TGTGCCAGCAGCCGTCTCCTGGACAGGGGGCAGAATGAGCAGTTCTTC. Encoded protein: CASSRLLDRGQNEQFF.

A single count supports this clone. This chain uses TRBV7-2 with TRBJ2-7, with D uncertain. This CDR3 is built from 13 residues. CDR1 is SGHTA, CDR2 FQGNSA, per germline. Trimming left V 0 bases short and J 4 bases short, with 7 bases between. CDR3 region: CASSLAARYEQYF. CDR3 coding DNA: TGTGCCAGCAGCTTAGCCGCTAGGTACGAGCAGTACTTC.

This CDR3 reads CASRELSGGYLDTQYF. The CDR3 DNA is TGTGCCAGCAGAGAACTTAGCGGGGGTTATCTAGATACGCAGTATTTT. This chain connects TRBV6-1 to TRBJ2-3; 9 nucleotides line up with TRBD2. This CDR3 has 16 residues. V shed 6 bases and J 5 bases; nucleotides not matched to a gene: 12. CDR1 is MNHNS, CDR2 SASEGT, per germline.

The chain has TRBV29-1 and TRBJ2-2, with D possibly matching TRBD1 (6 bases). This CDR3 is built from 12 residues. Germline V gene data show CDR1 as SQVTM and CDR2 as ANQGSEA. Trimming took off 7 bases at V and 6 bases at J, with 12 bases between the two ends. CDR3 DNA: TGCAGCGCTCAGGGGATGGCCGGGGAGCTGTTTTTT. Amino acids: CSAQGMAGELFF.